Listed here are 8 T cell receptor beta chains from one sample, sequenced in a study of cytomegalovirus exposure and HLA in healthy donors. The PCR was carried out with 60 Vbeta primers and 13 Jbeta primers. Sequencing used immunoSEQ multiplex PCR; TCRdb keeps in-frame clones, though not all of them. The repertoire includes some 200,000 clones, more than 80% of them detected once, and about 2.6% sits in the top ten. Material for sequencing was PBMCs. These receptors originate from a woman in her forties or fifties in good health and CMV-seropositive.

The CDR3: CASRLASGPYEQYF. The DNA of the CDR3 is TGTGCCAGCAGATTGGCTAGCGGGCCCTACGAGCAGTACTTC. The V call is TRBV2, the J call TRBJ2-7, with TRBD2 matching 8 bases. V shed 6 bases, J shed 2 bases, and the junction held 6 bases outside the gene matches. This CDR3 has 14 amino acids. Looked up from germline, CDR1 is SNHLY and CDR2 is FYNNEI. Full variable domain (missing parts from reference TRBV2 and TRBJ2-7): EPEVTQTPSHQVTQMGQEVILRCVPISNHLYFYWYRQILGQKVEFLVSFYNNEISEKSEIFDDQFSVERPDGSNFTLKIRSTKLEDSAMYFCASRLASGPYEQYFGPGTRLTVT.

V and J are TRBV29-1 and TRBJ1-2, with 11 bases lining up with TRBD1. The CDR3 totals 15 residues. In germline, CDR1 is SQVTM, CDR2 ANQGSEA. The J segment lost 7 bases and the V segment lost 4 bases, leaving 11 bases of the junction unmatched. The CDR3 reads CSVVRDRGVNGGYTF. The CDR3 region has the DNA TGCAGCGTTGTGCGGGACAGGGGGGTAAATGGTGGCTACACCTTC. Based on the CDR3 plus reference TRBV29-1 and TRBJ1-2, the full variable domain is SAVISQKPSRDICQRGTSLTIQCQVDSQVTMMFWYRQQPGQSLTLIATANQGSEATYESGFVIDKFPISRPNLTFSTLTVSNMSPEDSSIYLCSVVRDRGVNGGYTFGSGTRLTVV.

This chain uses TRBV2 with TRBJ2-7, with 8 nucleotides matching TRBD2. V was clipped by 7 bases and J by 3 bases; unmatched bases: 14. CDR1 and CDR2 (germline): SNHLY, FYNNEI. The CDR3 length is 16 residues. The CDR3 DNA reads TGTGCCAGCACCCTTGGGGCGGCGGGGGGCCTCTACGAGCAGTACTTC. Protein product: CASTLGAAGGLYEQYF.

The genes are TRBV29-1 and TRBJ2-1; TRBD1 matches at 8 bases. The J segment lost 11 bases and the V segment lost 2 bases, leaving 8 bases of the junction unmatched. The CDR3 is 13 amino acids. The V gene's germline CDR1 is SQVTM and CDR2 ANQGSEA. The CDR3: CSVESQGATKQFF. The CDR3 bases are TGCAGCGTTGAATCTCAGGGGGCCACGAAGCAGTTCTTC.

The rearrangement joins TRBV6-6 to TRBJ1-1, with 7 bases that match TRBD1. Trimming removed 5 bases from V and 3 bases from J; junction bases left unmatched: 9. The CDR3 is 15 amino acids. CDR1 and CDR2 (germline): MNHNY, SVGAGI (reference sequence). The CDR3 spells CASSQGTVSDTEAFF. For the CDR3, the DNA is TGTGCCAGCAGTCAAGGGACAGTATCGGACACTGAAGCTTTCTTT.

The V gene is TRBV9, the J gene TRBJ1-2, with 7 bases fitting TRBD1. The CDR3 length is 14 residues. Unmatched junction bases numbered 6, after V lost 4 bases and J lost 3 bases. Germline CDR1 reads SGDLS; CDR2 reads YYNGEE. The CDR3 DNA sequence: TGTGCCAGCAGCATGACCGGGACAGACTATGGCTACACCTTC. Amino acid sequence: CASSMTGTDYGYTF.

This chain joins TRBV6-1 and TRBJ2-5, with TRBD2 matching 12 bases. The CDR3 has 18 residues. Germline lookup yields CDR1 MNHNS and CDR2 SASEGT. With 5 bases clipped from V and 2 bases from J, the junction kept 12 bases outside the gene matches. This chain's CDR3 is CASSKGVLAGGRQETQYF. CDR3 bases: TGTGCCAGCAGTAAAGGGGTGCTAGCGGGGGGGCGGCAAGAGACCCAGTACTTC.

The rearrangement uses TRBV28 and TRBJ2-5; 9 positions match TRBD2. V shed 2 bases, J shed 0 bases, and the junction held 13 bases outside the gene matches. The CDR3 extends over 19 amino acids. In germline, CDR1 is MDHEN, CDR2 SYDVKM. The CDR3 loop reads CASSLQDLGLAGYQETQYF. DNA for the CDR3: TGTGCCAGCAGTTTACAGGACTTGGGGCTAGCGGGGTACCAAGAGACCCAGTACTTC. The whole variable domain, filled in from reference TRBV28 and TRBJ2-5, reads DVKVTQSSRYLVKRTGEKVFLECVQDMDHENMFWYRQDPGLGLRLIYFSYDVKMKEKGDIPEGYSVSREKKERFSLILESASTNQTSMYLCASSLQDLGLAGYQETQYFGPGTRLLVL.